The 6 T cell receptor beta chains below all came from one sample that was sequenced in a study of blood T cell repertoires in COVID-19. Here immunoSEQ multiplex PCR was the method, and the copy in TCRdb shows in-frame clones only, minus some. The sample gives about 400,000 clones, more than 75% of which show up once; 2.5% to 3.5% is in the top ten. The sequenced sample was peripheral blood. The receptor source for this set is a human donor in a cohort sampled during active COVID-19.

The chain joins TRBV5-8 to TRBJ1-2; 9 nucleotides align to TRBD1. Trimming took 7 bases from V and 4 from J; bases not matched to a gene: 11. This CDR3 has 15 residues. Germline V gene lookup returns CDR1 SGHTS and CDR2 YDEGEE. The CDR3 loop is CASRLRQGVGYGYTF. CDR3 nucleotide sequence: TGTGCCAGCCGTCTCCGACAGGGGGTAGGCTATGGCTACACCTTC.

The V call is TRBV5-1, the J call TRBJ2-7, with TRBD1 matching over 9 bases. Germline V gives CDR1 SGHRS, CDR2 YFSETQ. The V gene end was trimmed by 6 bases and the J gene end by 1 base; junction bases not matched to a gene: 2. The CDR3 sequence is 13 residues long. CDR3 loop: CASMGQGSYEQYF. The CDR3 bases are TGCGCCAGCATGGGACAGGGTTCCTACGAGCAGTACTTC.

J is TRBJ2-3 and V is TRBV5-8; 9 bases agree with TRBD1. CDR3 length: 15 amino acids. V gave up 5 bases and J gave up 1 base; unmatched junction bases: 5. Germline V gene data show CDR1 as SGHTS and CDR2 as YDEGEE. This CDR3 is CASRHRDRGTDTQYF. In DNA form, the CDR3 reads TGTGCCAGCAGGCACCGGGACAGGGGCACAGATACGCAGTATTTT.

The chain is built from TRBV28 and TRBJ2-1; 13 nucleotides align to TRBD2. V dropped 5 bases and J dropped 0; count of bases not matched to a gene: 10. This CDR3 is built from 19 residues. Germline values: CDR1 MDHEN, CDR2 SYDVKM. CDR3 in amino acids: CASSQPTSGRFSSYNEQFF. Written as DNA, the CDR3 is TGTGCCAGCAGTCAACCGACTAGCGGGAGGTTTAGCTCCTACAATGAGCAGTTCTTC.

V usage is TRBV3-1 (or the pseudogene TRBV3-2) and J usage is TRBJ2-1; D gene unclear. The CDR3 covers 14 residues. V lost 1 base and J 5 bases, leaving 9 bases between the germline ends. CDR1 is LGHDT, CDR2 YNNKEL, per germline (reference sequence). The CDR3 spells CASSQGVTNNEQFF. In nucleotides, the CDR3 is TGTGCCAGCAGCCAAGGCGTCACTAACAATGAGCAGTTCTTC.

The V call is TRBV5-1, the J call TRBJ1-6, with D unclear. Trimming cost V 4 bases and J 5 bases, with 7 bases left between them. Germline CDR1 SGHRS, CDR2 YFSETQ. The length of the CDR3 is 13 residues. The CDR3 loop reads CASSLLDNSPLHF. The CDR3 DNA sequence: TGCGCCAGCAGCCTCTTAGATAATTCACCCCTCCACTTT.